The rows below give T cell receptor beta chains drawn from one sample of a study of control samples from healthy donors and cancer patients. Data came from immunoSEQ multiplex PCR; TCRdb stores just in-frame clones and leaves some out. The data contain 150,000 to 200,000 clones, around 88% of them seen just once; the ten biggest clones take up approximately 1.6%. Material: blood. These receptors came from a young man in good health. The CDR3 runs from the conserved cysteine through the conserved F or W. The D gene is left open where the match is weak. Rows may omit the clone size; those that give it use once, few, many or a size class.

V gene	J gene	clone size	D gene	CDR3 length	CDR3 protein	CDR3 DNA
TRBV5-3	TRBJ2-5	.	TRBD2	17	CARSLSSGGAFRETQYF	TGTGCCAGAAGCTTGTCTAGCGGGGGGGCGTTTCGGGAGACCCAGTACTTC
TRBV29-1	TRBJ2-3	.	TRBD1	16	CSVEGMDRLGTDTQYF	TGCAGCGTTGAAGGAATGGACAGGTTGGGAACAGATACGCAGTATTTT
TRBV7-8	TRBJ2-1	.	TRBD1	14	CASSLGDRENEQFF	TGTGCCAGCAGCTTGGGGGACAGGGAGAATGAGCAGTTCTTC
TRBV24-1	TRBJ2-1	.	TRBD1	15	CATSDPGQGRNEQFF	TGTGCCACCAGTGACCCGGGACAGGGTAGAAATGAGCAGTTCTTC
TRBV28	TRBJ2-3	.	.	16	CASSPRTLPSTDTQYF	TGTGCCAGCAGTCCTAGGACCTTGCCTAGCACAGATACGCAGTATTTT
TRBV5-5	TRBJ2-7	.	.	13	CASSFTGSYEQYF	TGTGCCAGCAGCTTTACAGGGTCCTACGAGCAGTACTTC
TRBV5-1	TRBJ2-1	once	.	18	CASSLAGGPPLSYNEQFF	TGCGCCAGCAGCTTGGCCGGGGGGCCTCCCCTTTCCTACAATGAGCAGTTCTTC
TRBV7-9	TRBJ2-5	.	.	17	CASSLAAPHPIGETQYF	TGTGCCAGCAGCTTAGCGGCCCCACACCCCATTGGGGAGACCCAGTACTTC
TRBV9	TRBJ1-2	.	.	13	CASSVVGNYGYTF	TGTGCCAGCAGCGTAGTAGGGAACTATGGCTACACCTTC
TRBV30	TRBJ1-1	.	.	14	CAWSVRDLNTEAFF	TGTGCCTGGAGTGTACGAGATTTGAACACTGAAGCTTTCTTT
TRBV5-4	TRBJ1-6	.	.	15	CASSLDDRSNSPLHF	TGTGCCAGCAGCTTGGACGACAGGAGTAATTCACCCCTCCACTTT
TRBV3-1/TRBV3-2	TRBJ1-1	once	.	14	CASSHLDRNTEAFF	TGTGCCAGCAGCCACCTTGACAGGAACACTGAAGCTTTCTTT
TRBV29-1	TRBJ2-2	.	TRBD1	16	CSVEDPTRGLTGELFF	TGCAGCGTTGAAGATCCGACCAGGGGGTTGACCGGGGAGCTGTTTTTT